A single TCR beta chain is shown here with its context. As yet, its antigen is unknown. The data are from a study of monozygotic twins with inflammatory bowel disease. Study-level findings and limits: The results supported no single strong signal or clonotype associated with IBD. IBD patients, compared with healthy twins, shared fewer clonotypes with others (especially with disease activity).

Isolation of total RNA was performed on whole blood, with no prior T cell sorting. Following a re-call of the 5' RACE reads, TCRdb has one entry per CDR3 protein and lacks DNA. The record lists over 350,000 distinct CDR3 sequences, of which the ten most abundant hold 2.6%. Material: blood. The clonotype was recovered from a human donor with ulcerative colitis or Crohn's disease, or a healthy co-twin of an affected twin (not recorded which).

The CDR3 is CASSLASRTVGLTEAFF. This chain links TRBV12-3 or TRBV12-4 with TRBJ1-1. CDR3 length: 17 residues.